The 19 T cell receptor beta chains given below trace back to one sample, sequenced in a study of blood T cells in healthy people across ages. A second PCR, run for roughly 7 to 11 cycles, used a sample-barcoded 5' primer plus a J-beta primer mix. Each CDR3 protein is one row after TCRdb ran MiXCR on the 5' RACE reads. The sample has under 2 million distinct CDR3 sequences, approximately 32% seen once. The sequenced material came from blood. These receptors came from a woman aged 25-40 years in good health.

The genes are TRBV6-6 and TRBJ2-7, with 13 bases aligning to TRBD2. From germline, CDR1 is MNHNY and CDR2 SVGAGI (reference sequence). This CDR3 has 16 amino acids. V was clipped by 4 bases and J by 2 bases; unmatched bases: 5. Here the CDR3 reads CASSSPGLAGTYEQYF. CDR3 nucleotide sequence: TGTGCCAGCAGTTCTCCGGGACTAGCGGGAACCTACGAGCAGTACTTC.

The sample holds a few counts of this clonotype. V usage is TRBV7-3 and J usage is TRBJ2-1; 7 positions agree with TRBD1. From germline, CDR1 is SGHTA and CDR2 FQGTGA. This CDR3 has 16 amino acids. J gave up 0 bases and V 6 bases, and 8 bases lay outside the gene matches. The CDR3 reads CASSRQGLSSYNEQFF. CDR3 nucleotide sequence: TGTGCCAGCAGTAGACAGGGTCTAAGCTCCTACAATGAGCAGTTCTTC.

The chain joins TRBV7-9 to TRBJ2-1, with 15 nucleotides matching TRBD2. Germline trimming cut 5 bases from V and 8 bases from J; bases unmatched to any gene: 10. The CDR3 consists of 17 residues. CDR1 SEHNR and CDR2 FQNEAQ come from the germline V gene (reference sequence). The CDR3 loop is CASSGLAGGFGSHEQFF. DNA of the CDR3: TGTGCCAGCAGCGGACTAGCGGGGGGGTTTGGGTCCCATGAGCAGTTCTTC.

The chain joins TRBV5-1 to TRBJ1-2; 11 bases align to TRBD1. CDR1 is SGHRS and CDR2 is YFSETQ in the germline V gene. The junction had 8 bases not matched to a gene; V was cut back by 4 bases and J by 6 bases. This CDR3 is built from 15 residues. Here the CDR3 reads CASSTTRTGGDGYTF. CDR3 DNA sequence: TGCGCCAGCAGCACCACTAGGACAGGGGGCGATGGCTACACCTTC.

In its sample, this clonotype was seen many times. The CDR3 protein is CASSPGETYGYTF. CDR3 nucleotides: TGTGCCAGCTCTCCAGGGGAGACCTATGGCTACACCTTC. V is TRBV6-5 and J is TRBJ1-2; TRBD1 is a possible D gene (6 bases). Deletions cut 8 bases from V and 4 bases from J, with 14 bases between. The CDR3 extends over 13 amino acids. Germline V gene lookup returns CDR1 MNHEY and CDR2 SVGAGI.

This chain joins TRBV20-1 and TRBJ1-4; 9 positions agree with TRBD1. The junction had 6 bases not matched to a gene; V was cut back by 2 bases and J by 8 bases. The CDR3 is made up of 14 amino acids. The germline gives CDR1 DFQATT, CDR2 SNEGSKA (reference sequence). The CDR3 nucleotides read TGCAGTGCTAGAACCGGGACAGGGCACGAAAAACTGTTTTTT. Translation: CSARTGTGHEKLFF.

The chain is built from TRBV3-1 and TRBJ1-4, with 7 bases aligning to TRBD1. This CDR3 spans 14 amino acids. Germline V gene sequence: CDR1 LGHDT, CDR2 YNNKEL (reference sequence). V was clipped by 5 bases and J by 7 bases; unmatched bases: 7. CDR3 nucleotides: TGTGCCAGCAGCATCAGACAGGGTGGTGAAAAACTGTTTTTT. This translates into CASSIRQGGEKLFF.

The rearrangement uses TRBV6-6 and TRBJ2-3, with 9 bases matching TRBD1. The J segment lost 9 bases and the V segment lost 5 bases, leaving 6 bases of the junction unmatched. Germline V gives CDR1 MNHNY, CDR2 SVGAGI (reference sequence). This CDR3 has 13 residues. The chain's CDR3 is CASSRTTGGTQYF. The CDR3 DNA follows: TGTGCCAGCAGTCGCACGACAGGGGGAACGCAGTATTTT.

The rearrangement links TRBV29-1 to TRBJ1-3; D not certain. Trimming removed 3 bases at V and 0 bases at J, with 6 bases between. This CDR3 region has 13 residues. Germline assignment: CDR1 SQVTM and CDR2 ANQGSEA. CDR3 amino acids: CSVEGNSGNTIYF. Here the CDR3 DNA reads TGCAGCGTTGAGGGTAACTCTGGAAACACCATATATTTT.

This clonotype was seen a handful of times. The chain links TRBV27 to TRBJ2-1; D not certain. Per the germline V gene, CDR1 is MNHEY and CDR2 is SMNVEV (reference sequence). The CDR3 loop spans 13 amino acids. Trimming left V 11 bases short and J 0 bases short, with 11 bases between. In nucleotides, the CDR3 is TGTGCCGTAACACCGAGCTCCTACAATGAGCAGTTCTTC. Protein product: CAVTPSSYNEQFF.

This rearrangement joins TRBV10-3 to TRBJ2-3; 11 nucleotides agree with TRBD2. Germline V CDR1 and CDR2: ENHRY, SYGVKD. The J segment lost 2 bases and the V segment lost 7 bases, leaving 2 bases of the junction unmatched. The CDR3 totals 14 residues. CDR3: CAIKGLADTDTQYF. CDR3 DNA sequence: TGTGCCATCAAGGGACTAGCGGACACAGATACGCAGTATTTT.

The chain joins TRBV25-1 to TRBJ2-4, with 7 bases identical to TRBD2. The CDR3 sequence is 15 residues long. Trimming took 4 bases from V and 13 from J; bases not matched to a gene: 16. Germline CDR1 reads MGHDK; CDR2 reads SYGVNS. CDR3 amino acids: CASSGGLGLREEQYF. In nucleotides, the CDR3 is TGTGCCAGCAGTGGCGGACTAGGTCTGAGGGAGGAGCAGTACTTC.

The gene calls are TRBV7-9 and TRBJ2-3, with unresolved D. The CDR3 is 15 amino acids. Trimming stripped 1 base from V and 4 bases from J, with 12 bases between. Germline values: CDR1 SEHNR, CDR2 FQNEAQ (reference sequence). CDR3 residues: CASSLVPAASDTQYF. The CDR3 nucleotides read TGTGCCAGCAGCTTAGTTCCCGCCGCTTCAGATACGCAGTATTTT.

This clonotype has a handful of counts. The CDR3 here is CASSVVGTSGIRKETQYF. The CDR3 region has the DNA TGTGCCAGCAGTGTAGTAGGGACTAGCGGGATTCGGAAAGAGACCCAGTACTTC. The chain has TRBV28 and TRBJ2-5; 13 bases align to TRBD2. The CDR3 consists of 18 residues. V lost 5 bases and J lost 3; bases outside the gene matches: 12. Germline CDR1 and CDR2: MDHEN and SYDVKM.

About this clonotype itself: This may be a read error: a much more frequent sequence differs by one nucleotide. This chain's CDR3 is CASNSLQLQETQYF. CDR3 bases: TGTGCCAGCAACTCACTTCAGCTTCAAGAGACCCAGTACTTC. The rearrangement uses TRBV14 and TRBJ2-5; D is uncertain. This CDR3 has 14 residues. Germline V gene lookup returns CDR1 SGHDN and CDR2 FVKESK. The V end lost 7 bases, the J end lost 2 bases, and 14 bases lay between the germline ends.

J is TRBJ2-3 and V is TRBV15, with a tentative D call TRBD1 (6 bases). CDR3 length equals 14 residues. Trimming cost V 5 bases and J 0 bases, with 9 bases left between them. CDR1 is LNHNV, CDR2 YYDKDF, per germline (reference sequence). Written as DNA, the CDR3 is TGTGCCACCAGCGCCGGACAGAGCACAGATACGCAGTATTTT. Its protein is CATSAGQSTDTQYF.

This clonotype has just a few counts. V gene TRBV6-6 combines with J gene TRBJ1-5, with TRBD1 matching over 7 bases. The V gene end was trimmed by 4 bases and the J gene end by 7 bases; junction bases not matched to a gene: 7. The CDR3 consists of 14 residues. Germline-derived CDR1 and CDR2 are MNHNY and SVGAGI (reference sequence). The DNA for the CDR3 is TGTGCCAGCAGTTCCACAGGGGTCCACCAGCCCCAGCATTTT. Its translation: CASSSTGVHQPQHF.

CDR3 coding DNA: TGTGCCAGCAGTTACTCATTAGAGGCCTACGAGCAGTACTTC. As protein: CASSYSLEAYEQYF. The J gene is TRBJ2-7, the V gene TRBV6-2 or TRBV6-3; no clear D gene. V was clipped by 0 bases and J by 2 bases, with 8 bases between them. The CDR3 covers 14 residues. The germline V gene encodes CDR1 MNHEY and CDR2 SVGEGT.

The V call is TRBV7-9, the J call TRBJ1-2; D is possibly TRBD1 (5 bases). The V gene's germline CDR1 is SEHNR and CDR2 FQNEAQ (reference sequence). Trimming cost V 6 bases and J 0 bases, with 17 bases left between them. This CDR3 is 16 amino acids long. CDR3 coding DNA: TGTGCCAGCAGATCCGGGACCGGAGTCTCTAACTATGGCTACACCTTC. Translating it yields CASRSGTGVSNYGYTF.